This entry describes one T cell receptor (beta chain). Clones were read by immunoSEQ multiplex PCR, and TCRdb kept only the in-frame ones, dropping some. The sample consists of over 110,000 clones, around 90% of them appearing once. CDR1 is SGHDT, CDR2 YYEEEE, per germline. This CDR3 has 13 residues. After removal of 0 bases from V and 13 bases from J, the junction contained 6 bases not matched to a gene. The entry originates in a study of control samples from healthy donors and cancer patients. The receptor comes from a man aged 25-40 years in good health. This chain joins TRBV5-6 and TRBJ2-3; 9 bases align to TRBD1. The specimen was blood. The CDR3 nucleotides are TGTGCCAGCAGCTTGGACAGGGGGCTGTTCGAGTATTTT. This codes for CASSLDRGLFEYF.